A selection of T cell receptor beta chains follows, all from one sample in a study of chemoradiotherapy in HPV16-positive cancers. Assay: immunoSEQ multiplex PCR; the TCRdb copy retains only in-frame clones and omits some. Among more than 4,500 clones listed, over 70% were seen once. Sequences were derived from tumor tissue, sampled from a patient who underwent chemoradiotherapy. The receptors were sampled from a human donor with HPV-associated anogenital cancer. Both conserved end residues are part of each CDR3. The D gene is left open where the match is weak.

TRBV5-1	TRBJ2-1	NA	CASSLGQYNEQFF
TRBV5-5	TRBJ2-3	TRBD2	CASSLPSGSTDTQYF
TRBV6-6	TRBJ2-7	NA	CASRTTLYEQYF
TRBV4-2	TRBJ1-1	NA	CASSQRPENTEAFF
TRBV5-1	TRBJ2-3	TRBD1	CASRDRRGDTQYF
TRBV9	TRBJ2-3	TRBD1	CASSIQGVLSDTQYF
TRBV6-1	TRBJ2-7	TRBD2	CASSEAPGGGLWEQYF
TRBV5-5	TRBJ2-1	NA	CASSLTDISSYNEQFF
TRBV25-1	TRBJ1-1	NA	CASSEFKQGGTEAFF
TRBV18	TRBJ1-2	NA	CASSLRSGHINYGYTF
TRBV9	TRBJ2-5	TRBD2	CASSAGSGGGQETQYF
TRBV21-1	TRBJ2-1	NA	CASSKGASKVEQFF
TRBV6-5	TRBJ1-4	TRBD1	CASTTGTEKLFF
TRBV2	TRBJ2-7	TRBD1	CASSTTGTGHEQYF
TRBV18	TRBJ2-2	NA	CASSHRDLANTGELFF
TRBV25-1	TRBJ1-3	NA	CASAGNTIYF